Detailed here is one TCR beta chain. Its specificity is not known. PCR involved 60 Vbeta and 13 Jbeta primers. Profiling relied on immunoSEQ multiplex PCR, and the TCRdb table lists in-frame clones only, not all of them. The sample lists 90,000 to 100,000 clones, 74% occurring once. CDR3 length: 15 residues. Looked up from germline, CDR1 is SQVTM and CDR2 is ANQGSEA. Trimming at V came to 2 bases and at J to 7 bases, leaving 9 bases not matched to a gene. The data belong to a study of cytomegalovirus exposure and HLA in healthy donors. The study, taken as a whole, reports: Testing in vitro showed a few CMV-associated chains specific for CMV antigens. The authors later linked a missense DCLRE1C variant to TCR beta V- and J-gene trimming. HLA-A and HLA-B allele assignments for most subjects were reportedly predicted accurately using TCR beta sequences.

This TCR was recovered from a male donor in good health and CMV-seronegative. The rearrangement links TRBV29-1 to TRBJ2-1; 9 bases line up with TRBD1. The sample taken for sequencing was PBMCs. CDR3 coding DNA: TGCAGCGTTGAAACCGGGACAGGGATGGAGAATGAGCAGTTCTTC. This codes for CSVETGTGMENEQFF.